This TCR beta chain was recorded in a study of PD-1 blockade in mismatch repair-deficient tumors. Looking at the study overall: Enrolled about 2012-2016, patients had progressing, pretreated mismatch repair-deficient cancers of about a dozen types. Notes on the study in general: Tumor-resident clones, often undetectable pretreatment in blood, expanded then contracted after pembrolizumab.

V was trimmed by 7 bases and J by 0 bases, leaving 21 bases between them. The germline gives CDR1 SQVTM, CDR2 ANQGSEA. The CDR3 consists of 16 residues. TCRdb's table, derived via immunoSEQ multiplex PCR, lists solely in-frame clones and lacks some. The table shows around 17,000 clones, with 75% to 90% occurring only once. Every patient had mismatch repair deficiency by PCR or immunohistochemistry. The TCR-sequenced patients were three responders to pembrolizumab. Details on this clone: What it binds is not known.

The sequence derives from an adult with mismatch repair-deficient cancer. The sequencing used PBMCs, collected less than 25 weeks after starting pembrolizumab. The chain is built from TRBV29-1 and TRBJ1-1, with D possibly being TRBD1 (6 bases). The CDR3 bases are TGCAGCGCCGAGGGGGGGACGGGAGGGATGAACACTGAAGCTTTCTTT. Translation gives CSAEGGTGGMNTEAFF.